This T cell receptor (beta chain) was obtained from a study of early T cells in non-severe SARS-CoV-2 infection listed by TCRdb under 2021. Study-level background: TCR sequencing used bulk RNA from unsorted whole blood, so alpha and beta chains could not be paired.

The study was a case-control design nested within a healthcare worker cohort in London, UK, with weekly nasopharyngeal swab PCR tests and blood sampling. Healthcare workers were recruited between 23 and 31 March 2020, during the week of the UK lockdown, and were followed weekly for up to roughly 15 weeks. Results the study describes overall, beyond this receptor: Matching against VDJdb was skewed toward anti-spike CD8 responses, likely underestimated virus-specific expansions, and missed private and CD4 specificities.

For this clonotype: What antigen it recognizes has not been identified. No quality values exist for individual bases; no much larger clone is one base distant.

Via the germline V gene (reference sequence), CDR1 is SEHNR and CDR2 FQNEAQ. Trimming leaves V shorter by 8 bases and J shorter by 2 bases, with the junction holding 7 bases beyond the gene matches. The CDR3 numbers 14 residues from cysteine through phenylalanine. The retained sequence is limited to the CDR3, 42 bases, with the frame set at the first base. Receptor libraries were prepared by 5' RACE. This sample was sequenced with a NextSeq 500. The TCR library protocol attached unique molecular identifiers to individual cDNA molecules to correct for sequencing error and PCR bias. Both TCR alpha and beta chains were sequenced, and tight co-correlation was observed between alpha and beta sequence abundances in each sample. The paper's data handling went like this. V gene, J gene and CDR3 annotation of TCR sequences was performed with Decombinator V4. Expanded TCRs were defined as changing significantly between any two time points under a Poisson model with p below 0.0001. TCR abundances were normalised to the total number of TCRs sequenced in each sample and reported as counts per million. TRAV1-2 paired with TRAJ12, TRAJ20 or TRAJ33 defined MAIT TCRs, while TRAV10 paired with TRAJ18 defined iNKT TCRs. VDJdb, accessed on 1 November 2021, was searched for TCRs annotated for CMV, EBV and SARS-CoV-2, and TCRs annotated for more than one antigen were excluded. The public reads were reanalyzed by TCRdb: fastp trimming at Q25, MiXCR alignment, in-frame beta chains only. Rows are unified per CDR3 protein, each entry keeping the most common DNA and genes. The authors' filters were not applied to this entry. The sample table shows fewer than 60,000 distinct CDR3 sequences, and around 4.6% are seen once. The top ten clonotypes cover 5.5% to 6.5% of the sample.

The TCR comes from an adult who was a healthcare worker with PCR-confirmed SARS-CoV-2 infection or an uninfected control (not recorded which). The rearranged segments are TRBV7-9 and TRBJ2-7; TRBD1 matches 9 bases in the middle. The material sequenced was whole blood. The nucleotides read TGTGCCAGCTTAGGGACAGGGTCCCCCTACGAGCAGTACTTC. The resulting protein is CASLGTGSPYEQYF. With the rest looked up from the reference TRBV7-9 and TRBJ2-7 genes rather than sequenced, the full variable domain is DTGVSQNPRHKITKRGQNVTFRCDPISEHNRLYWYRQTLGQGPEFLTYFQNEAQLEKSRLLSDRFSAERPKGSFSTLEIQRTEQGDSAMYLCASLGTGSPYEQYFGPGTRLTVT.